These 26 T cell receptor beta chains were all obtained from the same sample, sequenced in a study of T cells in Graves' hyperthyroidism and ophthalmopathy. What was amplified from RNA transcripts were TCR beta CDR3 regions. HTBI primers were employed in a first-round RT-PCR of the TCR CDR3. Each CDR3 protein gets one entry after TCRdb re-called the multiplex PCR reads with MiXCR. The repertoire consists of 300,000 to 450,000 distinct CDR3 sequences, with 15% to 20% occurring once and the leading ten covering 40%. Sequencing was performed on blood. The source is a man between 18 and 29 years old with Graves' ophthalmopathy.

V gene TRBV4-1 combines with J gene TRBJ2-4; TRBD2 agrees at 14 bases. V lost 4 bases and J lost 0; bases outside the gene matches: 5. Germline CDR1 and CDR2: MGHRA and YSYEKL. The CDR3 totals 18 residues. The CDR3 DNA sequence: TGCGCCAGCAGCCGAGGACTAGCGGGGGGTCTAGCCAAAAACATTCAGTACTTC. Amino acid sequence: CASSRGLAGGLAKNIQYF.

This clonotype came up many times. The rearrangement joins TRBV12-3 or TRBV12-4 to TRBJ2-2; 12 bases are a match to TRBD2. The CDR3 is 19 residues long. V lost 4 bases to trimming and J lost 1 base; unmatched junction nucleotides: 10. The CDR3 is CASSSYPSGGDGNTGELFF. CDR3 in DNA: TGTGCCAGCAGTTCGTATCCTAGCGGGGGGGATGGGAACACCGGGGAGCTGTTTTTT.

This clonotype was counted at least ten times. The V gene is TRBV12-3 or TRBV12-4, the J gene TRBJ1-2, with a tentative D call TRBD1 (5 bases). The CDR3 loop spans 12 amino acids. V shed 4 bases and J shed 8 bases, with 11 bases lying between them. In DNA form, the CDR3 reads TGTGCCAGCAGTTACGACAGAAGGGGCTACACCTTC. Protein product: CASSYDRRGYTF.

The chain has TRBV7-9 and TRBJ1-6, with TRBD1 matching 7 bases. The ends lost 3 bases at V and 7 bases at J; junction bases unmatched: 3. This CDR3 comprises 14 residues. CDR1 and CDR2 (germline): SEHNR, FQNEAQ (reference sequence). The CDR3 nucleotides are TGTGCCAGCAGCTTGAGGGGGCTAAATTCACCCCTCCACTTT. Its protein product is CASSLRGLNSPLHF.

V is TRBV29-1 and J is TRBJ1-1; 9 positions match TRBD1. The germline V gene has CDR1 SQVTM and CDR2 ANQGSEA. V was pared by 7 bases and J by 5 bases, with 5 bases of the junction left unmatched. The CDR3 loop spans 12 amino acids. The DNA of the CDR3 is TGCAGCGGGGACAGGGAGCAGACTGAAGCTTTCTTT. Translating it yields CSGDREQTEAFF.

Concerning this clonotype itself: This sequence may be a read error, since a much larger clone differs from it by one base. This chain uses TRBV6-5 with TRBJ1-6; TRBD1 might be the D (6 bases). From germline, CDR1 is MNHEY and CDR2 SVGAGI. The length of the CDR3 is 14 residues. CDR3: CASSYRGGDSPLRF. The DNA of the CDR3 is TGTGCCAGCAGTTACAGGGGGGGAGACTCACCCCTCCGCTTT.

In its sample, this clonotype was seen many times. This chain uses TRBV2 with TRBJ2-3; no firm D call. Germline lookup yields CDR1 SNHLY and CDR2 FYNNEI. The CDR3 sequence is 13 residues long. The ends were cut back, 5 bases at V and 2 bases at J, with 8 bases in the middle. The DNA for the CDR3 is TGTGCCAGCAGTTACCAAACCACAGATACGCAGTATTTT. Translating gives CASSYQTTDTQYF.

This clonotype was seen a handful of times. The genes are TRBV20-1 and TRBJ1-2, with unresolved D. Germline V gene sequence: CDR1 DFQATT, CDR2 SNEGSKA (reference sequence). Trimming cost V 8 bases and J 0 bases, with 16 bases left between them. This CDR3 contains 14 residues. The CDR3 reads CSSKADLANYGYTF. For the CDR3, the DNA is TGCAGTTCAAAGGCGGACCTAGCTAACTATGGCTACACCTTC.

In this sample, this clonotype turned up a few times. In DNA form, the CDR3 reads TGTGCCAGCAAAGGAGGGGGGAGGACTGAAGCTTTCTTT. Residues: CASKGGGRTEAFF. The gene calls are TRBV6-1 and TRBJ1-1, with D perhaps matching TRBD1 (6 bases). Germline V gene sequence: CDR1 MNHNS, CDR2 SASEGT. V was cut by 7 bases and J by 5 bases, with 14 bases left in between. There are 13 residues in the CDR3.

DNA for the CDR3: TGCGCCAGCAGCCAGACTGGGATCTTCTACGAGCAGTACTTC. Amino acids: CASSQTGIFYEQYF. The chain carries TRBV5-1 and TRBJ2-7; D remains ambiguous. The V end was cut by 4 bases, the J end by 3 bases, with 14 bases between. This CDR3 spans 14 amino acids. In germline, CDR1 is SGHRS, CDR2 YFSETQ.

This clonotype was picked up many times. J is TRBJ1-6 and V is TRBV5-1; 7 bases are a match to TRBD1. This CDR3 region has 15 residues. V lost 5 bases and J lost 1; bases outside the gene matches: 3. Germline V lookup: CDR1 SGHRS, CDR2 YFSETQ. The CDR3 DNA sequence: TGCGCCAGCAGTTTACAGGGGTCCTATAATTCACCCCTCCACTTT. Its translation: CASSLQGSYNSPLHF.

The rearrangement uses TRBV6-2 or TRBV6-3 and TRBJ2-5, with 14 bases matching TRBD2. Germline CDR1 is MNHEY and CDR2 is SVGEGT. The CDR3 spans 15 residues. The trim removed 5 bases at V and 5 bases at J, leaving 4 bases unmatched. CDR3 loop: CASSGGLAGGETQYF. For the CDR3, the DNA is TGTGCCAGCAGTGGTGGACTAGCGGGGGGTGAGACCCAGTACTTC.

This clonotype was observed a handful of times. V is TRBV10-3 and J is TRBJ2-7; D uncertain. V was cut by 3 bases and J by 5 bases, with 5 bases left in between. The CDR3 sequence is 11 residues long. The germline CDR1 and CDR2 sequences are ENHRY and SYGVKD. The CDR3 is CAISDRDEQYF. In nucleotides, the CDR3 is TGTGCCATCAGTGATCGCGACGAGCAGTACTTC.

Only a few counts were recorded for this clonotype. The CDR3 sequence: CASSPKDRGQPQHF. Here the CDR3 DNA reads TGTGCCAGCAGTCCAAAGGACAGGGGTCAGCCCCAGCATTTT. The J gene is TRBJ1-5, the V gene TRBV11-2; the match to TRBD1 covers 9 bases. Germline V gene sequence: CDR1 SGHAT, CDR2 FQNNGV. CDR3 length: 14 amino acids. V gave up 6 bases and J gave up 6 bases; unmatched junction bases: 6.

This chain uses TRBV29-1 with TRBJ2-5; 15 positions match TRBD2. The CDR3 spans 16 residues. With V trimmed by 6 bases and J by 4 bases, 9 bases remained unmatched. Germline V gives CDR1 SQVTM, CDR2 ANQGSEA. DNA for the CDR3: TGCAGCGTCGCCGGGACTAGCGGGGGGTATGGAGAGACCCAGTACTTC. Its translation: CSVAGTSGGYGETQYF. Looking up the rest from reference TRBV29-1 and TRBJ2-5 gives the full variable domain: SAVISQKPSRDICQRGTSLTIQCQVDSQVTMMFWYRQQPGQSLTLIATANQGSEATYESGFVIDKFPISRPNLTFSTLTVSNMSPEDSSIYLCSVAGTSGGYGETQYFGPGTRLLVL.

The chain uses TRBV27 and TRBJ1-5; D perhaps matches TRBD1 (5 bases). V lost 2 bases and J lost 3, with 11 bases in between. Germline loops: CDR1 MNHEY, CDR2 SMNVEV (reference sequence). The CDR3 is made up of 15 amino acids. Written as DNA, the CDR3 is TGTGCCAGCAGTTTAACGGGACTGCCCAATCAGCCCCAGCATTTT. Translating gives CASSLTGLPNQPQHF.

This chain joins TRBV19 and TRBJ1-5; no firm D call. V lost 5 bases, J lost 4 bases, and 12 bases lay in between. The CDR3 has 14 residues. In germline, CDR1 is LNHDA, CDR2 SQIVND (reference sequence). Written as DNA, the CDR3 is TGTGCCAGTAGTCTGGCGAACAGTAATCAGCCCCAGCATTTT. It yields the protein CASSLANSNQPQHF.

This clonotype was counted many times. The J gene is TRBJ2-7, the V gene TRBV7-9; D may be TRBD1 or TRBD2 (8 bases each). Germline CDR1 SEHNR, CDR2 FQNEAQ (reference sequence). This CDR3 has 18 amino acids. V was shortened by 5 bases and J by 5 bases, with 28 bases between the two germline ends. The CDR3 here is CASSPSGGAGQGEDEQYF. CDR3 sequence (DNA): TGTGCCAGCAGCCCATCCGGGGGGGCTGGACAGGGAGAAGACGAGCAGTACTTC.

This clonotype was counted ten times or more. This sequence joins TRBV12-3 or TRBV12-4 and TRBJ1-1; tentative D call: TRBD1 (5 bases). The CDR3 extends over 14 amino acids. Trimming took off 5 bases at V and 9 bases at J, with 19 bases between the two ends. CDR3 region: CASSPLGGAFQAFF. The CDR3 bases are TGTGCCAGCAGTCCCCTGGGGGGTGCATTCCAAGCTTTCTTT.

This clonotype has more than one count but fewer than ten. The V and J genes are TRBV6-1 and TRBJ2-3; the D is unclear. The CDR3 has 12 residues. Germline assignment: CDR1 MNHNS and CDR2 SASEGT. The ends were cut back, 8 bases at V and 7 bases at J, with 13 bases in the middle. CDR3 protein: CASSSLEHTQYF. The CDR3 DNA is TGTGCCAGCTCCTCCCTTGAGCATACGCAGTATTTT.

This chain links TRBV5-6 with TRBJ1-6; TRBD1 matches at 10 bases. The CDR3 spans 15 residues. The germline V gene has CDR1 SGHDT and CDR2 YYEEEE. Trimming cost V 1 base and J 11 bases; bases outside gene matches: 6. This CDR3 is CASSLWGQGNPPLHF. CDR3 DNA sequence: TGTGCCAGCAGCTTGTGGGGACAGGGGAACCCACCCCTCCACTTT.

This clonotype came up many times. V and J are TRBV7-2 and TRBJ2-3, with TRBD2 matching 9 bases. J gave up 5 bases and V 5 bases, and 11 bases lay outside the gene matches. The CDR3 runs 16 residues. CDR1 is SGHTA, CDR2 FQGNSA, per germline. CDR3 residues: CASSNGLAIWGDTQYF. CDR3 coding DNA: TGTGCCAGCAGCAATGGACTAGCGATATGGGGAGATACGCAGTATTTT.

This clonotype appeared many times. CDR3: CASSPGQGGDNTF. The CDR3 DNA reads TGTGCCAGCAGCCCCGGACAGGGAGGAGACAACACCTTC. This sequence joins TRBV3-1 and TRBJ1-2; 8 nucleotides align to TRBD1. V dropped 4 bases and J dropped 12; count of bases not matched to a gene: 10. The V gene's germline CDR1 is LGHDT and CDR2 YNNKEL (reference sequence). CDR3 length: 13 amino acids.

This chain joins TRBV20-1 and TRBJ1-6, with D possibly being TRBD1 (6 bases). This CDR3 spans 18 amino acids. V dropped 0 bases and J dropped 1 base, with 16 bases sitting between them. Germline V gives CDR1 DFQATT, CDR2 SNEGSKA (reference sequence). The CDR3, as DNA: TGCAGTGCTAGAGATAGGGGGAAAAAAGTATCCTATAATTCACCCCTCCACTTT. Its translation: CSARDRGKKVSYNSPLHF.

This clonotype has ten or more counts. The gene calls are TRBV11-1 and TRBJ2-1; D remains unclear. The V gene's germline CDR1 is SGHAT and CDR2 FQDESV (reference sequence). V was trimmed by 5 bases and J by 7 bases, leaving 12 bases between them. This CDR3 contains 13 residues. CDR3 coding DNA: TGTGCCAGCAGCCCTCTGGATCTTAATGAGCAGTTCTTC. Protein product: CASSPLDLNEQFF. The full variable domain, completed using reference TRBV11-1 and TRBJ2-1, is EAEVAQSPRYKITEKSQAVAFWCDPISGHATLYWYRQILGQGPELLVQFQDESVVDDSQLPKDRFSAERLKGVDSTLKIQPAELGDSAMYLCASSPLDLNEQFFGPGTRLTVL.

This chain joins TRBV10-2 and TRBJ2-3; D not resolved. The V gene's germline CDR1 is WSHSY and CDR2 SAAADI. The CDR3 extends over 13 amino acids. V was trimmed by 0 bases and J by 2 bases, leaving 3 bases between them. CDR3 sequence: CASSESNTDTQYF. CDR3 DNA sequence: TGCGCCAGCAGTGAGTCTAACACAGATACGCAGTATTTT.